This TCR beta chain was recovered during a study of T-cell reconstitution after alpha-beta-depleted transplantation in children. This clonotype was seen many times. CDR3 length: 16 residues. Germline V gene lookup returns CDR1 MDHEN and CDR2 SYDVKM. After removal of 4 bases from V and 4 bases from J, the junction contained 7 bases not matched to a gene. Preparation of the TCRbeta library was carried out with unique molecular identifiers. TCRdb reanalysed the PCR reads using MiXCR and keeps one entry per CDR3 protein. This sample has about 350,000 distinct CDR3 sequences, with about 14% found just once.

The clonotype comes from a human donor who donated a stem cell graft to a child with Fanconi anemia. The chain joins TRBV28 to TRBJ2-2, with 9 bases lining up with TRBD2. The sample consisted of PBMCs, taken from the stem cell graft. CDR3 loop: CASSWLAGKGTGELFF. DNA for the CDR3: TGTGCCAGCAGTTGGCTAGCGGGGAAGGGCACCGGGGAGCTGTTTTTT.